The 23 T cell receptor beta chains in this list originate from one sample, sequenced in a study of shared clonotypes between healthy human individuals. Sequencing was performed with immunoSEQ multiplex PCR; in TCRdb, only in-frame clones are kept and a portion is missing. Among about 2.2 million clones listed, 93% were seen once. Naive-designated CD8 cells lacked CD45RO, were positively enriched for CCR7, and omitted terminally differentiated effector memory CD45RA+ cells. Source material: naive CD8+ T cells from PBMCs. These receptors came from a man aged 18 to 30 in good health. Some clones in this sample may be carry-over from other donors' samples.

V and J are TRBV6-1 and TRBJ1-4, with a tentative D call TRBD1 (5 bases). V was trimmed by 7 bases and J by 7 bases, leaving 19 bases between them. Germline V gene lookup returns CDR1 MNHNS and CDR2 SASEGT. The CDR3 extends over 15 amino acids. CDR3 nucleotide sequence: TGTGCCAGCATCCTAAGGTTCAGGGAGTCTGAAAAACTGTTTTTT. It specifies CASILRFRESEKLFF.

The genes are TRBV7-9 and TRBJ2-7; D tentatively fits TRBD1 or TRBD2 (5 bases each). Germline V gene data show CDR1 as SEHNR and CDR2 as FQNEAQ (reference sequence). CDR3 length: 14 residues. The ends were cut back, 3 bases at V and 7 bases at J, with 16 bases in the middle. CDR3 sequence: CASSLGRSLGEQYF. The CDR3 DNA follows: TGTGCCAGCAGCTTGGGACGGTCTTTGGGGGAGCAGTACTTC.

The gene calls are TRBV9 and TRBJ2-3, with D unclear. The V gene's germline CDR1 is SGDLS and CDR2 YYNGEE. The CDR3 runs 16 residues. Trimming removed 0 bases from V and 1 base from J, with 12 bases in between. CDR3 loop: CASSVGGPVGTDTQYF. CDR3 in DNA: TGTGCCAGCAGCGTAGGGGGTCCGGTGGGCACAGATACGCAGTATTTT.

The chain recombines TRBV7-9 with TRBJ2-1; TRBD2 matches at 7 bases. Trimming cost V 10 bases and J 7 bases; bases outside gene matches: 13. This CDR3 spans 14 amino acids. Per germline, CDR1 SEHNR and CDR2 FQNEAQ (reference sequence). The chain's CDR3 is CATGPSGRSNEQFF. CDR3 in DNA: TGTGCCACTGGACCCTCCGGGAGGTCGAATGAGCAGTTCTTC.

This chain joins TRBV28 and TRBJ2-2; 12 bases are a match to TRBD1. From germline, CDR1 is MDHEN and CDR2 SYDVKM. The CDR3 runs 16 residues. The trim removed 3 bases at V and 4 bases at J, leaving 3 bases unmatched. The CDR3 nucleotides are TGTGCCAGCAGTTTTAGGGACAGGGGGCTCACCGGGGAGCTGTTTTTT. Translating gives CASSFRDRGLTGELFF.

The chain joins TRBV4-1 to TRBJ2-3, with 7 bases identical to TRBD1. The CDR3 sequence is 16 residues long. V shed 4 bases, J shed 2 bases, and the junction held 9 bases outside the gene matches. Germline V gives CDR1 MGHRA, CDR2 YSYEKL. As DNA, the CDR3 is TGCGCCAGCAGCCGGCCCCCGGACAGGTCCACAGATACGCAGTATTTT. Amino acid sequence: CASSRPPDRSTDTQYF.

The V call is TRBV11-2, the J call TRBJ2-5; D is unresolved. The V end was cut by 5 bases, the J end by 5 bases, with 9 bases between. The CDR3 is 12 residues long. CDR1 SGHAT and CDR2 FQNNGV come from the germline V gene. CDR3 in DNA: TGTGCCAGCAGCCCTACCCGGGAGACCCAGTACTTC. This translates into CASSPTRETQYF.

The rearrangement uses TRBV28 and TRBJ2-4; tentatively, D is TRBD1 (6 bases). Looked up from germline, CDR1 is MDHEN and CDR2 is SYDVKM. Trimming pared 6 bases from V and 9 bases from J, leaving 15 bases between. This CDR3 comprises 13 residues. DNA of the CDR3: TGTGCCAGCAGCCTAACAGGGACCTCCATTCAGTACTTC. Translated: CASSLTGTSIQYF.

The chain is built from TRBV27 and TRBJ2-7, with a tentative D call TRBD2 (5 bases). V was pared by 2 bases and J by 7 bases, with 12 bases between. The CDR3 loop spans 13 amino acids. Germline V CDR1 and CDR2: MNHEY, SMNVEV (reference sequence). For the CDR3, the DNA is TGTGCCAGCAGTTTACGCAAGGCGGGTGAGCAGTACTTC. Protein sequence: CASSLRKAGEQYF.

The CDR3: CASSQTLLAGERSYEQYF. The CDR3 DNA follows: TGCGCCAGCAGCCAGACCCTACTAGCGGGAGAGAGGTCCTACGAGCAGTACTTC. The V call is TRBV4-3, the J call TRBJ2-7, with 11 bases that match TRBD2. CDR1 is LGHNA and CDR2 is YSLEER in the germline V gene. The CDR3 contains 18 residues. Germline trimming cut 3 bases from V and 1 base from J; bases unmatched to any gene: 11.

This clone was recorded only once. The V and J genes are TRBV27 and TRBJ1-2; TRBD1 matches at 7 bases. Germline V gives CDR1 MNHEY, CDR2 SMNVEV (reference sequence). J was trimmed by 6 bases and V by 6 bases; bases with no gene match: 13. The CDR3 has 15 amino acids. CDR3 in amino acids: CASSTNRGEKNGYTF. The CDR3 nucleotides read TGTGCCAGCAGCACTAACAGGGGCGAGAAGAATGGCTACACCTTC.

The rearrangement joins TRBV9 to TRBJ1-2; 7 positions agree with TRBD1. The CDR3 contains 16 residues. From germline, CDR1 is SGDLS and CDR2 YYNGEE. J gave up 4 bases and V 0 bases, and 9 bases lay outside the gene matches. As DNA, the CDR3 is TGTGCCAGCAGCGTAGGGGACAGCCTAAGGGGCTATGGCTACACCTTC. It specifies CASSVGDSLRGYGYTF. The whole variable domain, filled in from reference TRBV9 and TRBJ1-2, reads DSGVTQTPKHLITATGQRVTLRCSPRSGDLSVYWYQQSLDQGLQFLIQYYNGEERAKGNILERFSAQQFPDLHSELNLSSLELGDSALYFCASSVGDSLRGYGYTFGSGTRLTVV.

The V and J genes are TRBV7-2 and TRBJ2-4; 8 bases agree with TRBD2. Germline V gene lookup returns CDR1 SGHTA and CDR2 FQGNSA. The junction had 1 base not matched to a gene; V was cut back by 0 bases and J by 6 bases. This CDR3 is built from 14 residues. The CDR3: CASSLAAGGNIQYF. CDR3 sequence (DNA): TGTGCCAGCAGCTTAGCGGCGGGAGGAAACATTCAGTACTTC.

The count of this clone is one. J is TRBJ1-1 and V is TRBV25-1; no clear D. The V and J ends lost 6 bases and 1 base respectively, with 15 bases between them. Per the germline V gene, CDR1 is MGHDK and CDR2 is SYGVNS. This CDR3 is 15 amino acids long. The CDR3 DNA reads as TGTGCCAGCAGGGCCCCAACAGAGGGGAACACTGAAGCTTTCTTT. Residues: CASRAPTEGNTEAFF.

The chain combines TRBV27 with TRBJ2-7; no clear D. V dropped 0 bases and J dropped 10 bases, with 19 bases sitting between them. The CDR3 is made up of 15 amino acids. The germline V gene encodes CDR1 MNHEY and CDR2 SMNVEV (reference sequence). In DNA, the CDR3 is TGTGCCAGCAGTTTATCGAGTGGCTTGACCGCCCTTCAGTACTTC. Translated, it gives CASSLSSGLTALQYF.

The chain carries TRBV11-2 and TRBJ2-7; a possible D gene is TRBD2 (6 bases). This CDR3 comprises 15 residues. CDR1 and CDR2 (germline): SGHAT, FQNNGV. V lost 5 bases, J lost 5 bases, and 19 bases lay in between. CDR3 in amino acids: CASSPTAGRPHEQYF. CDR3 coding DNA: TGTGCCAGCAGCCCGACGGCAGGGAGGCCTCACGAGCAGTACTTC.

V is TRBV7-6 and J is TRBJ1-3, with 7 positions matching TRBD1. V was clipped by 5 bases and J by 0 bases; unmatched bases: 7. This CDR3 comprises 16 residues. CDR1 is SGHVS and CDR2 is FNYEAQ in the germline V gene. DNA of the CDR3: TGTGCCAGCAGCCAGCCCACAGGGGACTCTGGAAACACCATATATTTT. Its translation: CASSQPTGDSGNTIYF.

This clone was seen a few times. The chain uses TRBV19 and TRBJ1-5; TRBD1 agrees at 9 bases. The germline CDR1 and CDR2 sequences are LNHDA and SQIVND (reference sequence). The junction had 6 bases not matched to a gene; V was cut back by 7 bases and J by 8 bases. This CDR3 region has 13 residues. In DNA form, the CDR3 reads TGTGCCAGTACTGGACAGGGGAGGGAGCCCCAGCATTTT. This encodes CASTGQGREPQHF.

The V gene is TRBV4-3, the J gene TRBJ1-5; the D gene is possibly TRBD1 (6 bases). V gave up 0 bases and J gave up 6 bases, with 18 bases separating them. Germline V gene sequence: CDR1 LGHNA, CDR2 YSLEER. There are 17 residues in the CDR3. The CDR3 reads CASSQDRGGALGQPQHF. The CDR3 nucleotides are TGCGCCAGCAGCCAAGATCGGGGGGGGGCCCTAGGTCAGCCCCAGCATTTT.

This clone was counted a single time. This chain connects TRBV28 to TRBJ2-7; the D is unclear. The CDR3 runs 14 residues. In germline, CDR1 is MDHEN, CDR2 SYDVKM. The V and J ends lost 3 bases and 4 bases respectively, with 13 bases between them. CDR3 nucleotides: TGTGCCAGCAGTTTGGTAACGGGCTGGTACGAGCAGTACTTC. Amino acid sequence: CASSLVTGWYEQYF.

This chain connects TRBV7-8 to TRBJ2-3, with a possible D match to TRBD2 (5 bases). Germline V gene data show CDR1 as SGHVS and CDR2 as FQNEAQ. Trimming took off 2 bases at V and 0 bases at J, with 15 bases between the two ends. The CDR3 is 17 residues long. CDR3 coding DNA: TGTGCCAGCAGCTTATTGCTAGCCGCGTCTAGCACAGATACGCAGTATTTT. Residues: CASSLLLAASSTDTQYF.

Notes on this clone: This same CDR3 is encoded by further DNA sequences in the sample. This rearrangement joins TRBV11-2 to TRBJ1-1; 7 bases map to TRBD1. Looked up from germline, CDR1 is SGHAT and CDR2 is FQNNGV. V dropped 4 bases and J dropped 1; count of bases not matched to a gene: 3. The CDR3 is 14 residues long. CDR3 amino acids: CASSSRQGNTEAFF. As DNA, the CDR3 is TGTGCCAGCAGCTCCCGACAGGGGAACACTGAAGCTTTCTTT. Drawing the rest from reference TRBV11-2 and TRBJ1-1, the complete variable domain is EAGVAQSPRYKIIEKRQSVAFWCNPISGHATLYWYQQILGQGPKLLIQFQNNGVVDDSQLPKDRFSAERLKGVDSTLKIQPAKLEDSAVYLCASSSRQGNTEAFFGQGTRLTVV.

The chain is built from TRBV4-2 and TRBJ1-1; tentatively, D is TRBD1 (5 bases). This CDR3 contains 17 residues. Deletions cut 0 bases from V and 11 bases from J, with 25 bases between. CDR1 and CDR2 (germline): LGHNA, YNFKEQ. This CDR3 is CASSQDRTSGTNLKAFF. The CDR3 DNA reads TGTGCCAGCAGCCAAGATCGGACTTCCGGGACCAACTTGAAGGCTTTCTTT.